The present entry profiles one T cell receptor (beta chain) with its context. No cognate antigen has been identified for it. Per-nucleotide qualities are absent, and no much larger clonotype sits a single base away. The method behind the library was the immunoSEQ multiplex PCR assay. High-throughput sequencing of the T-cell receptor beta chain was performed on primary melanoma tumor tissue. The authors' pipeline ran thus. TCRB CDR3 sharing between samples and the distribution of insertions and deletions were included in the repertoire analyses. The predictive value of the T-cell fraction was ranked against histopathological variables by a gradient-boosted model. Sourced from immuneACCESS, this table was stored by TCRdb with only in-frame sequences that have V and J called. A share of the clones is absent; for the studies checked, an unresolved V gene accounts for under half, and the remainder has no known explanation. V, J and clone size reflect that table, while D and trimming were determined from the DNA. This sample comprises a few thousand clones, about four fifths of them detected only once. The leading ten clones occupy around 20% of the sample.

The data are from a study of primary melanoma T cells and metastatic recurrence (dated by TCRdb to the early 2020s). In the study overall: A total of 150 to 200 primary melanomas made up the cohort, all of stage T2 to T4 and more than 1 mm thick. The study tested whether T-cell fraction and T-cell repertoire clonality in primary melanoma tumors predicted patient outcome. Progression-free survival was the clinical outcome compared against the T-cell fraction measured by TCR beta sequencing. Histopathological grading of tumor-infiltrating lymphocytes was compared with the sequencing-derived T-cell fraction.

The cysteine opens and the phenylalanine closes a CDR3 of 18 amino acids. Here the CDR3 DNA is all that survives: 54 bases in frame from base 1. Relative to germline, V is 3 bases shorter and J is 2 bases shorter, with 20 bases between their ends. From the germline V gene (reference sequence), CDR1 is LNHDA and CDR2 is SQIVND. Patients had primary melanoma that had been surgically resected and was considered potentially curable but at risk of metastatic recurrence. What the authors observed across the whole study: The authors framed an effective T-cell-mediated antitumor response in primary melanoma only as a suggestion, not a demonstrated mechanism. Progression-free survival prediction was reportedly improved more by adding T-cell fraction to tumor thickness than by adding any other histopathological variable. A T-cell fraction greater than 20% appeared to be protective whatever the ulceration status, mitotic rate or nodal disease. Progression-free survival was reportedly predicted by the tumor T-cell fraction independently of age, mitotic rate, ulceration and thickness.

The specimen sequenced was melanoma tumor tissue. This TCR was recovered from a human donor with melanoma. The V and J genes are TRBV19 and TRBJ1-5; the D gene is perhaps TRBD1, from 5 matching bases. The sequenced DNA: TGTGCCAGTAGTATTGGGGCCGACGGAATAGTGGGCAATCAGCCCCAGCATTTT. Translated, this gives CASSIGADGIVGNQPQHF.